These 19 T cell receptor beta chains were sequenced from one sample in a study of blood T cell repertoires in COVID-19. TCRdb's copy holds only in-frame clones and misses some; the assay was immunoSEQ multiplex PCR. Counted here are about 430,000 clones, around 91% occurring once; the ten biggest clones make up 1% to 1.3%. Material: PBMCs or T cells enriched from blood (not recorded which). The receptors come from a man aged 25-45 years who had recovered from COVID-19.

The genes are TRBV7-6 and TRBJ1-2; the D is unclear. Trimming shortened V by 1 base and J by 0 bases, and 9 bases separated the two germline ends. Looked up from germline, CDR1 is SGHVS and CDR2 is FNYEAQ. The CDR3 extends over 15 amino acids. CDR3 in DNA: TGTGCCAGCAGCTTAGAGCAATTTTCTAACTATGGCTACACCTTC. As protein: CASSLEQFSNYGYTF. Supplemented by reference TRBV7-6 and TRBJ1-2, the full variable domain reads GAGVSQSPRYKVTKRGQDVALRCDPISGHVSLYWYRQALGQGPEFLTYFNYEAQQDKSGLPNDRFSAERPEGSISTLTIQRTEQRDSAMYRCASSLEQFSNYGYTFGSGTRLTVV.

The V call is TRBV7-2, the J call TRBJ2-3; D gene ambiguous. In germline, CDR1 is SGHTA, CDR2 FQGNSA. There are 17 residues in the CDR3. V lost 1 base to trimming and J lost 3 bases, with 17 bases between them. In DNA, the CDR3 is TGTGCCAGCAGCTTAGACGTAGGAGTCGTCGCTACAGATACGCAGTATTTT. This encodes CASSLDVGVVATDTQYF. Based on the CDR3 plus reference TRBV7-2 and TRBJ2-3, the full variable domain is GAGVSQSPSNKVTEKGKDVELRCDPISGHTALYWYRQSLGQGLEFLIYFQGNSAPDKSGLPSDRFSAERTGGSVSTLTIQRTQQEDSAVYLCASSLDVGVVATDTQYFGPGTRLTVL.

The chain uses TRBV12-3 or TRBV12-4 and TRBJ1-4; the D is unclear. CDR3 length equals 13 residues. Trimming left V 11 bases short and J 0 bases short, with 10 bases between. CDR3 nucleotide sequence: TGTGCCTGCGGGTGGGCAACTAATGAAAAACTGTTTTTT. It is translated as CACGWATNEKLFF.

This clone was recorded once. The chain uses TRBV4-1 and TRBJ2-1, with D unresolved. The CDR3 length is 13 residues. Trimming took off 4 bases at V and 4 bases at J, with 8 bases between the two ends. Germline CDR1 and CDR2: MGHRA and YSYEKL. Here the CDR3 DNA reads TGCGCCAGCAGCCCTACTGTATACAATGAGCAGTTCTTC. It translates to CASSPTVYNEQFF.

This clone occurred a few times. This chain uses TRBV9 with TRBJ2-6; TRBD2 aligns across 9 bases. Trimming took 4 bases from V and 3 from J; bases not matched to a gene: 11. Germline V gene data show CDR1 as SGDLS and CDR2 as YYNGEE. This CDR3 is built from 18 residues. The CDR3: CASSSRIAGVGGANVLTF. In DNA, the CDR3 is TGTGCCAGCAGCTCCCGAATAGCGGGAGTAGGTGGGGCCAACGTCCTGACTTTC. Looking up the rest from reference TRBV9 and TRBJ2-6 gives the full variable domain: DSGVTQTPKHLITATGQRVTLRCSPRSGDLSVYWYQQSLDQGLQFLIQYYNGEERAKGNILERFSAQQFPDLHSELNLSSLELGDSALYFCASSSRIAGVGGANVLTFGAGSRLTVL.

The chain has TRBV5-1 and TRBJ2-1, with D perhaps matching TRBD2 (6 bases). This CDR3 region has 16 residues. Trimming took off 4 bases at V and 6 bases at J, with 20 bases between the two ends. The germline gives CDR1 SGHRS, CDR2 YFSETQ. The CDR3 here is CASSPLGSSGANEQFF. The CDR3, as DNA: TGCGCCAGCAGCCCACTGGGTTCTTCGGGAGCCAATGAGCAGTTCTTC.

The J gene is TRBJ2-1, the V gene TRBV6-1; 12 bases align to TRBD2. Trimming cost V 3 bases and J 8 bases; bases outside gene matches: 8. This CDR3 comprises 16 residues. Germline loops: CDR1 MNHNS, CDR2 SASEGT. CDR3 nucleotides: TGTGCCAGCAGTGAGCGACTAGCGGGAGTTTTATATGAGCAGTTCTTC. Translated: CASSERLAGVLYEQFF.

The V gene is TRBV30, the J gene TRBJ2-1; D may be TRBD2 (6 bases). The V gene lost 0 bases and the J gene lost 5 bases, with 14 bases spanning the gap. Germline assignment: CDR1 GTSNPN and CDR2 SVGIG (reference sequence). This CDR3 is built from 15 residues. CDR3 loop: CAWSVGQGGHNEQFF. In DNA form, the CDR3 reads TGTGCCTGGAGTGTTGGGCAGGGAGGTCACAATGAGCAGTTCTTC.

The V gene is TRBV3-1 (or the pseudogene TRBV3-2), the J gene TRBJ2-1; 7 nucleotides line up with TRBD1. Germline lookup yields CDR1 LGHDT and CDR2 YNNKEL (reference sequence). V was pared by 3 bases and J by 3 bases, with 5 bases of the junction left unmatched. The CDR3 is made up of 15 amino acids. CDR3 region: CASSHRGGLYNEQFF. The CDR3 DNA follows: TGTGCCAGCAGCCACAGAGGGGGCCTCTACAATGAGCAGTTCTTC.

The chain recombines TRBV7-3 with TRBJ2-1; TRBD2 agrees at 9 bases. Germline-derived CDR1 and CDR2 are SGHTA and FQGTGA. The CDR3 covers 16 residues. After removal of 4 bases from V and 6 bases from J, the junction contained 10 bases not matched to a gene. CDR3 protein: CASSSGPAGGGNEQFF. The CDR3 DNA reads TGTGCCAGCAGCTCAGGGCCAGCGGGAGGTGGCAATGAGCAGTTCTTC.

The chain has TRBV2 and TRBJ1-2; 10 bases match TRBD1. Per the germline V gene, CDR1 is SNHLY and CDR2 is FYNNEI. J was trimmed by 10 bases and V by 2 bases; bases with no gene match: 13. The CDR3 covers 16 residues. The CDR3 DNA sequence: TGTGCCAGCAGTGAAACCGGGACAGGGGCCGGTTCGGTCTACACCTTC. Translation gives CASSETGTGAGSVYTF. Combining the CDR3 with reference TRBV2 and TRBJ1-2 gives the whole variable domain EPEVTQTPSHQVTQMGQEVILRCVPISNHLYFYWYRQILGQKVEFLVSFYNNEISEKSEIFDDQFSVERPDGSNFTLKIRSTKLEDSAMYFCASSETGTGAGSVYTFGSGTRLTVV.

This chain joins TRBV7-9 and TRBJ1-6; D is uncertain. CDR1 and CDR2 (germline): SEHNR, FQNEAQ (reference sequence). The CDR3 runs to 15 residues. V lost 7 bases to trimming and J lost 4 bases, with 14 bases between them. This CDR3 is CASIKEASYNSPLHF. CDR3 nucleotide sequence: TGTGCCAGCATCAAGGAGGCATCTTATAATTCACCCCTCCACTTT.

The chain uses TRBV5-1 and TRBJ2-1; D ambiguous. The CDR3 spans 16 residues. Germline V gene data show CDR1 as SGHRS and CDR2 as YFSETQ. The V end was cut by 4 bases, the J end by 2 bases, with 16 bases between. CDR3 protein: CASSGVLANTYNEQFF. The CDR3 DNA is TGCGCCAGCAGCGGAGTGTTGGCGAACACCTACAATGAGCAGTTCTTC.

This clone was detected only once. The V call is TRBV3-1 (or the pseudogene TRBV3-2), the J call TRBJ2-3; weak D call: TRBD2 (6 bases). The CDR3 covers 13 residues. The ends were cut back, 4 bases at V and 8 bases at J, with 13 bases in the middle. Germline V gene lookup returns CDR1 LGHDT and CDR2 YNNKEL (reference sequence). The CDR3 sequence is CASSRGTLGTQYF. CDR3 bases: TGTGCCAGCAGCCGTGGGACTTTAGGTACGCAGTATTTT.

This sequence joins TRBV24-1 and TRBJ2-3; tentative D call: TRBD2 (6 bases). V lost 6 bases, J lost 1 base, and 16 bases lay in between. The CDR3 is 16 amino acids. Looked up from germline, CDR1 is KGHDR and CDR2 is SFDVKD. CDR3 region: CATSSLLASGTDTQYF. CDR3 DNA sequence: TGTGCCACCAGTTCCCTTTTGGCTAGCGGCACAGATACGCAGTATTTT.

This chain joins TRBV6-5 and TRBJ2-5; 14 bases map to TRBD2. The CDR3 runs 16 residues. Germline trimming cut 0 bases from V and 4 bases from J; bases unmatched to any gene: 1. Germline V gene sequence: CDR1 MNHEY, CDR2 SVGAGI. CDR3 in amino acids: CASSYSGLAGGETQYF. The CDR3 DNA reads as TGTGCCAGCAGTTACTCAGGACTAGCGGGAGGAGAGACCCAGTACTTC.

The chain has TRBV29-1 and TRBJ2-7, with D unclear. This CDR3 has 10 residues. The ends were cut back, 1 base at V and 7 bases at J, with 5 bases in the middle. CDR1 and CDR2 from the germline V gene are SQVTM and ANQGSEA. The CDR3 bases are TGCAGCGTTGAAGCCGGGGAGCAGTACTTC. Protein product: CSVEAGEQYF.

The rearrangement uses TRBV2 and TRBJ2-5, with D tentatively TRBD1 (6 bases). With 1 base removed from V and 2 bases from J, the gap between germline ends came to 8 bases. CDR3 length: 14 amino acids. Per the germline V gene, CDR1 is SNHLY and CDR2 is FYNNEI. The CDR3 DNA reads as TGTGCCAGCAGTGAAGGGGGGCTTCAAGAGACCCAGTACTTC. Its protein product is CASSEGGLQETQYF.

J is TRBJ2-5 and V is TRBV3-1 (or the pseudogene TRBV3-2), with D possibly TRBD2 on 6 matching bases. The CDR3 is made up of 15 amino acids. Germline V gene data show CDR1 as LGHDT and CDR2 as YNNKEL (reference sequence). Trimming took 3 bases from V and 5 from J, leaving 16 bases between them. CDR3 loop: CASSQTRGGMETQYF. The CDR3 nucleotides read TGTGCCAGCAGCCAGACTAGGGGAGGAATGGAGACCCAGTACTTC.